The rows below give T cell receptor beta chains drawn from one sample of a study of post-analysis software for immune sequencing data. TCRdb redid the calling of the PCR reads with MiXCR, one entry per CDR3 protein. The sample lists 740,000 or so distinct CDR3 sequences, roughly 58% seen once, with 4.6% in the top ten. Input material: blood. Receptors were obtained from a girl between 5 and 17 years old with multiple sclerosis. The CDR3 runs from the conserved cysteine through the conserved F or W. The order of the fields is J gene, D gene, clone size, V gene, CDR3 protein, CDR3 DNA. D genes are given only for firm matches. Clone size is shown for a subset of rows, as once, few, many or a class of expanded clone.

TRBJ2-4,.,.,TRBV10-3,CAISEERVDIQDF,TGTGCCATCAGTGAAGAGCGGGTAGACATTCAGGACTTC
TRBJ2-4,.,.,TRBV27,CASSPRDKKGAYGQYF,TGTGCCAGCAGTCCTAGGGACAAAAAAGGGGCCTACGGGCAGTACTTC
TRBJ2-4,.,once,TRBV6-6,CASSPGQANIQYF,TGTGCCAGCAGCCCGGGACAAGCGAACATTCAGTACTTC
TRBJ1-2,.,.,TRBV4-2,CASSQELLTWNGYTF,TGTGCCAGCAGCCAAGAGCTCCTAACCTGGAATGGCTACACCTTC
TRBJ2-2,.,.,TRBV10-3,CAISDTATGELFF,TGTGCCATCAGTGACACCGCCACCGGGGAGCTGTTTTTT
TRBJ1-1,.,.,TRBV6-5,CASTAGMNTEAFF,TGTGCCAGCACCGCCGGGATGAACACTGAAGCTTTCTTT
TRBJ2-7,TRBD1,.,TRBV7-9,CASSSQRDRDIYEQYF,TGTGCCAGCAGCTCCCAAAGGGACAGGGACATCTACGAGCAGTACTTC
TRBJ1-1,.,.,TRBV29-1,CSVAGPPDTEAFF,TGCAGCGTCGCCGGGCCTCCGGACACTGAAGCTTTCTTT
TRBJ1-1,.,.,TRBV12-3/TRBV12-4,CASSYDWGAPRLAEAFF,TGTGCCAGCAGTTACGACTGGGGGGCTCCGAGGTTGGCTGAAGCTTTCTTT
TRBJ1-2,.,.,TRBV20-1,CSASTPDGPNYGYTF,TGCAGTGCATCAACACCGGACGGACCTAACTATGGCTACACCTTC
TRBJ2-7,.,.,TRBV15,CATSREGNEQYF,TGTGCCACCAGCAGAGAAGGAAACGAGCAGTACTTC
TRBJ2-3,TRBD1,.,TRBV7-3,CASSSDRNTDTQYF,TGTGCCAGCAGCTCGGACAGGAACACAGATACGCAGTATTTT
TRBJ2-1,.,many,TRBV5-1,CASSFGGSSYNEQFF,TGTGCCAGCAGCTTCGGCGGTAGCTCCTACAATGAGCAGTTCTTC
TRBJ2-7,TRBD1,few,TRBV5-1,CASSYGQEYEQYF,TGCGCCAGCAGCTACGGACAGGAATACGAGCAGTACTTC
TRBJ2-7,TRBD2,.,TRBV14,CASSQDAGRKGLAGAYYEQYF,TGTGCCAGCAGCCAAGATGCAGGAAGGAAAGGACTAGCGGGAGCCTACTACGAGCAGTACTTC
TRBJ2-7,TRBD1,.,TRBV30,CAWSVFGTAYEQYF,TGTGCCTGGAGTGTATTCGGGACAGCCTACGAGCAGTACTTC
TRBJ2-5,TRBD1,few,TRBV7-9,CASSWGTGTQETQYF,TGTGCCAGCAGCTGGGGGACAGGAACACAAGAGACCCAGTACTTC
TRBJ1-2,TRBD1,.,TRBV6-6,CASSYSGADRAYGYTF,TGTGCCAGCAGTTATAGCGGAGCTGACAGGGCCTATGGCTACACCTTC
TRBJ1-2,TRBD1,.,TRBV28,CASSLGGQGANYGYTF,TGTGCCAGCAGTTTAGGGGGACAGGGGGCTAACTATGGCTACACCTTC
TRBJ2-5,.,.,TRBV29-1,CSVEDMGVLETQYF,TGCAGCGTTGAAGATATGGGGGTCTTGGAGACCCAGTACTTC
TRBJ2-6,.,few,TRBV11-2,CASRQLGGANVLTF,TGTGCCAGCAGACAACTTGGAGGGGCCAACGTCCTGACTTTC
TRBJ1-2,.,.,TRBV9,CASSDHGGYGYTF,TGTGCCAGCAGCGACCACGGAGGATATGGCTACACCTTC
TRBJ2-7,.,.,TRBV5-6,CASSTGNSYEQYF,TGTGCCAGCAGCACCGGGAACTCCTACGAGCAGTACTTC
TRBJ2-5,.,.,TRBV27,CASRSRSDEQYF,TGTGCCAGCAGAAGCCGGAGTGATGAGCAGTACTTC
TRBJ2-1,.,many,TRBV15,CATSRDGGAIYNEQFF,TGTGCCACCAGCAGAGATGGGGGTGCGATTTACAATGAGCAGTTCTTC
TRBJ2-4,.,.,TRBV29-1,CSVVGGPKNIQYF,TGCAGCGTTGTGGGCGGACCAAAAAACATTCAGTACTTC
TRBJ2-5,.,.,TRBV4-1,CASSQDPGPREQYF,TGCGCCAGCAGCCAAGACCCGGGACCTAGAGAGCAGTACTTC
TRBJ2-5,.,.,TRBV29-1,CNVRQVIQETQYF,TGCAACGTTCGGCAGGTAATCCAAGAGACCCAGTACTTC
TRBJ1-1,.,.,TRBV20-1,CSARTQQGRTEAFF,TGCAGTGCTAGGACACAACAGGGACGGACTGAAGCTTTCTTT
TRBJ2-7,.,.,TRBV12-5,CASGLEALGPYEQYF,TGTGCTAGTGGCTTAGAGGCTCTAGGACCCTACGAGCAGTACTTC
TRBJ2-1,.,.,TRBV7-2,CASSLEGTKAYNEQFF,TGTGCCAGCAGCTTAGAGGGGACAAAAGCCTACAATGAGCAGTTCTTC
TRBJ2-7,.,.,TRBV3-1,CASSQVAHEQYF,TGTGCCAGCAGCCAAGTTGCCCACGAGCAGTACTTC
TRBJ2-7,.,.,TRBV7-2,CASSRREPYEQYF,TGTGCCAGCAGCCGTCGGGAGCCCTACGAGCAGTACTTC
TRBJ2-1,.,few,TRBV5-1,CASSLARKPSYNEQFF,TGCGCCAGCAGCTTGGCCCGAAAGCCCTCCTACAATGAGCAGTTCTTC
TRBJ1-2,.,.,TRBV29-1,CSVVGIYGYTF,TGCAGCGTTGTTGGAATCTATGGCTACACCTTC
TRBJ2-3,.,.,TRBV25-1,CASTLRGASTDTQYF,TGTGCCAGCACCCTACGGGGTGCTAGCACAGATACGCAGTATTTT
TRBJ2-3,.,.,TRBV20-1,CSAVRDTQYF,TGCAGTGCTGTGCGGGATACGCAGTATTTT
TRBJ2-7,.,many,TRBV5-1,CASSPDRVSYEQYF,TGTGCCAGCTCACCAGACAGAGTCTCCTACGAGCAGTACTTC
TRBJ1-2,TRBD1,.,TRBV5-1,CASSEGQGAYGYTF,TGCGCCAGCAGCGAGGGACAGGGGGCCTATGGCTACACCTTC
TRBJ2-1,TRBD2,.,TRBV6-5,CASSYSRLAVNEQFF,TGTGCCAGCAGTTACTCGAGGCTAGCGGTCAATGAGCAGTTCTTC
TRBJ2-1,.,.,TRBV11-3,CASSLDVVGVSYNEQFF,TGTGCCAGCAGCTTAGATGTCGTGGGGGTCTCCTACAATGAGCAGTTCTTC
TRBJ1-2,.,once,TRBV15,CATSRDTREGYGYTF,TGTGCCACCAGCAGAGATACAAGGGAGGGGTATGGCTACACCTTC
TRBJ2-5,.,.,TRBV5-1,CASSLPPGETQYF,TGCGCCAGCAGCTTACCCCCCGGGGAGACCCAGTACTTC
TRBJ2-7,TRBD2,few,TRBV7-9,CASSFRSGGYEQYF,TGTGCCAGCAGCTTTAGAAGCGGGGGCTACGAGCAGTACTTC
TRBJ2-1,TRBD1,.,TRBV5-1,CASSLVGRGQGNQPSDNEQFF,TGCGCCAGCAGCTTGGTGGGAAGAGGACAGGGTAACCAGCCCTCCGACAATGAGCAGTTCTTC
TRBJ2-1,.,few,TRBV4-2,CASSQLTGGAGDEQFF,TGTGCCAGCAGCCAACTCACAGGGGGGGCTGGGGATGAGCAGTTCTTC
TRBJ2-7,TRBD1,few,TRBV6-5,CASSYSRDSLYEQYF,TGTGCCAGCAGTTACTCGAGGGACAGTCTCTACGAGCAGTACTTC
TRBJ1-2,.,.,TRBV7-8,CASSAGRAYGYTF,TGTGCCAGCAGCGCGGGCCGGGCCTATGGCTACACCTTC
TRBJ2-1,.,.,TRBV14,CASSQDWGIAAYNEQFF,TGTGCCAGCAGCCAAGATTGGGGGATAGCGGCCTACAATGAGCAGTTCTTC
TRBJ2-3,TRBD2,.,TRBV2,CASTAGTSGRTDTQYF,TGTGCCAGCACCGCGGGGACTAGCGGCCGCACAGATACGCAGTATTTT
TRBJ2-4,.,.,TRBV7-2,CASSLSGTLAKNIQYF,TGTGCCAGCAGCTTATCCGGGACCTTAGCCAAAAACATTCAGTACTTC
TRBJ1-2,.,.,TRBV29-1,CSVDAPDKGYTF,TGCAGCGTTGACGCCCCCGATAAGGGCTACACCTTC
TRBJ2-7,.,few,TRBV6-6,CASSSSRYEQYF,TGTGCCAGCAGTTCCTCGCGCTACGAGCAGTACTTC
TRBJ2-1,.,.,TRBV5-1,CASSSALSTGRNEQFF,TGCGCCAGCAGCTCGGCCTTATCAACCGGTAGGAATGAGCAGTTCTTC
TRBJ2-7,.,.,TRBV6-5,CASSYDWQNYEQYF,TGTGCCAGCAGTTACGATTGGCAGAACTACGAGCAGTACTTC
TRBJ2-5,.,.,TRBV5-1,CASSPPAGATQYF,TGCGCCAGCAGCCCCCCGGCGGGGGCAACCCAGTACTTC
TRBJ2-1,TRBD2,.,TRBV2,CASYSGRTYNEQFF,TGTGCCAGCTACAGCGGGAGAACCTACAATGAGCAGTTCTTC
TRBJ2-3,.,.,TRBV7-2,CASSFGQSTDTQYF,TGTGCCAGCAGCTTTGGACAGAGCACAGATACGCAGTATTTT
TRBJ2-3,.,few,TRBV20-1,CSARAAGARIDTQYF,TGCAGTGCTAGAGCAGCAGGGGCGAGGATAGATACGCAGTATTTT